The T cell receptor beta chain under discussion was sequenced for a study of CD8+ T cells in alopecia areata (dated by TCRdb to the late 2010s). Broadly, across the study: The treated patients took part in an open-label pilot trial in which moderate-to-severe alopecia areata was treated with oral tofacitinib at 5 to 10 mg twice daily. Patients received tofacitinib for 6 to 18 months and were then followed off drug for 6 months to check for delayed response and recurrence. High-throughput TCRbeta sequencing was used to examine T cell clonal expansion in alopecia areata in both the C3H/HeJ mouse model and human patients. In humans, TCRbeta sequencing was performed on scalp tissue and on sorted CD4+ and CD8+ peripheral blood T cells from healthy controls and from patients with patchy or totalis/universalis alopecia areata. Biopsies were taken from tofacitinib-treated patients at baseline and again at 4 and 24 weeks into treatment, and several of those patients also had a later scalp biopsy. Clonality in the scalp was compared among normal scalp (n=4), patchy alopecia areata scalp (n=8), and alopecia totalis/universalis scalp (n=8). RNA was obtained with the PAXgene miRNA kit for fixed scalp, the miRNeasy kit for PBMCs, and the RNeasy kit for mouse skin. Amplification of TCRbeta CDR3 regions was done by immunoSEQ multiplex PCR using 35 Vbeta forward primers and 13 Jbeta reverse primers.

The germline V and J ends show losses of 0 bases and 8 bases respectively, and no gene match explains 4 bases of the junction. Sequences SGHTA (CDR1) and FQGNSA (CDR2) are obtained from the germline V gene. The CDR3 spans 15 residues, from the cysteine through the phenylalanine. Solely the CDR3 DNA is kept, with 45 bases framed from the first base. Library creation used the immunoSEQ multiplex PCR assay. RNA was extracted from all samples and reverse transcribed into cDNA, which served as template for TCR sequencing. First-strand cDNA was synthesized with SuperScript III using a 2:1 mix of oligo-dT and random hexamers. Amplification bias was assessed with a synthetic immune receptor repertoire, and residual bias was removed computationally. The paper's data handling went like this. Raw reads were preprocessed to remove errors, and CDR3 was defined according to IMGT conventions as the region from the conserved cysteine to phenylalanine. Clonality was computed by normalizing Shannon entropy by log2 of the number of productive unique TCRs and subtracting the result from 1. Whether each scalp clone was CD4 or CD8 was inferred by checking scalp TCRbeta sequences against the CD4 and CD8 repertoires from sorted blood. In its TCRdb copy, this immuneACCESS table keeps in-frame sequences only and misses some clones. Where compared with another copy, unresolved V genes explain less than half of these, and the others have no known cause. That table supplies the V and J calls and clone size; D and trimming were determined from the DNA. The sample yields 150,000 to 200,000 clones; around three fifths were counted once. The ten largest make up approximately 15% of the sample.

Study-wide findings and limitations: Unlike mouse skin, where gammadelta T cells dominate, normal human skin contains resident alphabeta T cells that get sequenced too, which complicates analysis of the scalp TCR repertoire. Compared with normal scalp, lesional scalp, particularly in alopecia totalis/universalis, had higher clonality and more expanded CD8+ clones, which suggests antigenic drive. TCR sequences shared between patients were less clear than in mice, possibly partly because of HLA diversity in the patient population.

Sample time point, as interpreted from the label and publication: baseline before oral tofacitinib. From alopecia areata patients, peripheral blood was collected along with lesional scalp punch biopsies. PBMCs were separated by density centrifugation and stained for CD3, CD4 and CD8, after which CD4+ and CD8+ T cells were sorted on a FACSAria. In the case of this clone: The clone's antigen remains unknown. No base-level quality is on record; no much larger clone is a single base apart.

The specimen comprised CD4+ T cells sorted from blood, sampled at week 0. The chain uses TRBV7-2 and TRBJ1-2; 12 nucleotides in the junction match TRBD1. The sequence was collected from a human donor with alopecia areata. The DNA reads TGTGCCAGCAGCTTAGCCGGGACAGGGGGCACGGGCTACACCTTC. Its protein reads: CASSLAGTGGTGYTF.